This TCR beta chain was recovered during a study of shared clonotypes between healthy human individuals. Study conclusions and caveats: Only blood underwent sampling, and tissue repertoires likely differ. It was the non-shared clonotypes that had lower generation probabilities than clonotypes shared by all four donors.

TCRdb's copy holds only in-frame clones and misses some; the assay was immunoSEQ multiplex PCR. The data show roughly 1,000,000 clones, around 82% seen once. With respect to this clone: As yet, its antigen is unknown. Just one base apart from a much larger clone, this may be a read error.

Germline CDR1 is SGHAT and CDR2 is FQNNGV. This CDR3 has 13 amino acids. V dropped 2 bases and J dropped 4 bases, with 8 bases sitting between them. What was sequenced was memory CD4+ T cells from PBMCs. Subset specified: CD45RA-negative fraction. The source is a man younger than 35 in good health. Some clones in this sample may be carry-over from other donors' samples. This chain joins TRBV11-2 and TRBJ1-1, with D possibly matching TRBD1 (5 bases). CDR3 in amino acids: CASSLWGVTEAFF. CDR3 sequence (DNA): TGTGCCAGCAGCTTATGGGGGGTCACTGAAGCTTTCTTT.